The rows below give T cell receptor beta chains drawn from one sample of a study of T cells in Graves' hyperthyroidism and ophthalmopathy. TCRdb passed the multiplex PCR reads through MiXCR, listing each CDR3 protein once. The data contain a few hundred thousand distinct CDR3 sequences, about half of them singletons. Sequencing input: peripheral blood or thyroid tissue (not recorded which). These receptors originate from a woman aged 18-35 years with Graves' hyperthyroidism. Each CDR3 is given with its conserved first and last residue. The order of the fields is V gene, clone size, CDR3 protein. Part of the rows lack a size; the others show once, few, many or a class for expanded clones.

TRBV11-1	-	CAWSVQGNTEASF
TRBV10-2	many	CASEDRTDTEAFF
TRBV6-5	many	CASRRGGQNTEAFF
TRBV5-1	many	CASSLPRLAGQETQYF
TRBV20-1	many	CSARDGSNQPQHF
TRBV5-8	many	CASSQQGQTNYEQYF
TRBV14	many	CASSPVEGKLFF
TRBV20-1	-	CSARETSGKSYEQYF
TRBV12-3/TRBV12-4	-	CASSVTYRQAYNPCEQYF
TRBV6-6	many	CASSYGDGYYGYTF
TRBV7-8	-	CASSLVARAYGYTFGSETQYF
TRBV7-9	-	CASSQERDRLRAGELFF
TRBV19	-	CASTRGFTDTQYF
TRBV6-5	few	CASSPSGAIADEQYF
TRBV7-2	many	CASSPRTSGRVHEQYF
TRBV4-1	-	CASSEQGTYGYRTPYEQYF
TRBV29-1	many	CSVEDAQTLNYGYTF